This T cell receptor (beta chain) was identified in a study of T-cell reconstitution after alpha-beta-depleted transplantation in children. This clonotype is a singleton in its sample. Construction of the TCRbeta library involved unique molecular identifiers. MiXCR, applied by TCRdb to the PCR reads, yields one record per CDR3 protein. Of around 480,000 distinct CDR3 sequences listed, approximately 29% are singletons. Trimming took 4 bases from V and 11 from J; bases not matched to a gene: 8. Germline CDR1 LGHNA, CDR2 YSLEER. The length of the CDR3 is 14 residues. The material was PBMCs from the stem cell graft donor, obtained from the stem cell graft. The receptor comes from a human donor who donated a stem cell graft to a child with aplastic anemia. The gene calls are TRBV4-3 and TRBJ1-1, with TRBD1 matching 12 bases. CDR3 residues: CASSRQGTGGFAFF. The CDR3 bases are TGCGCCAGCAGCCGGCAGGGGACAGGGGGCTTTGCTTTCTTT.